Listed below are T cell receptor beta chains from one sample, sequenced in a study of blood T cell repertoires in COVID-19. Measured with immunoSEQ multiplex PCR; TCRdb has only the in-frame clones, and not every one. The sample includes around 270,000 clones, around 88% of them seen just once. Material: peripheral blood. These receptors were obtained from a middle-aged man with acute or convalescent COVID-19. Both conserved end residues are part of each CDR3. A D gene is named only where the DNA matches it firmly. Rows may omit the clone size; those that give it use once, few, many or a size class.

clone size	V gene	D gene	J gene	CDR3 DNA	CDR3 protein
NA	TRBV11-2	TRBD1	TRBJ2-3	TGTGCCAGCAGCTTAGGGGGGACAGGGGTTGGGACAGATACGCAGTATTTT	CASSLGGTGVGTDTQYF
NA	TRBV6-5	TRBD1	TRBJ2-7	TGTGCCAGCAGTCGACAGGGGGCCACCTACGAGCAGTACTTC	CASSRQGATYEQYF
NA	TRBV7-9	NA	TRBJ1-1	TGTGCCAGCAGCTTAGGGGCAGGAGGGAACACTGAAGCTTTCTTT	CASSLGAGGNTEAFF
NA	TRBV7-8	NA	TRBJ1-5	TGTGCCAGCAGCACCTGGACAGATAGCAATCAGCCCCAGCATTTT	CASSTWTDSNQPQHF
NA	TRBV18	NA	TRBJ2-7	TGTGCCAGCTCACCCGAGGTTGGAAGAGGGAACGAGCAGTACTTC	CASSPEVGRGNEQYF
few	TRBV19	TRBD1	TRBJ1-6	TGTGCCAGTAGAACAGGGGGGGATTCACCCCTCCACTTT	CASRTGGDSPLHF
NA	TRBV19	TRBD1	TRBJ1-2	TGTGCCAGTAGTGCGGGACAGGGCAGAGGGGCTGGCTACACCTTC	CASSAGQGRGAGYTF
NA	TRBV5-1	TRBD1	TRBJ2-7	TGCGCCAGCAGCATGGGACAGACGATAGACGAGCAGTACTTC	CASSMGQTIDEQYF
few	TRBV19	NA	TRBJ1-1	TGTGCCAGTAGTCTCCGGGAGAACACTGAAGCTTTCTTT	CASSLRENTEAFF
NA	TRBV6-1	NA	TRBJ2-7	TGTGCCAGCAGTGAAGCGCTAGCTTCTACCTACGAGCAGTACTTC	CASSEALASTYEQYF
NA	TRBV6-5	NA	TRBJ2-7	TGTGCCAGCAGTTACTCGGCAGGGGCGGCCTACGAGCAGTACTTC	CASSYSAGAAYEQYF
NA	TRBV29-1	NA	TRBJ2-3	TGCAGCGTTGAAGTGGGGGCGTGGGGATATCGCACAGATACGCAGTATTTT	CSVEVGAWGYRTDTQYF
NA	TRBV19	TRBD2	TRBJ2-1	TGTGCCAGTAGTTCGGGGACTAGCAGCTCCTACAATGAGCAGTTCTTC	CASSSGTSSSYNEQFF
NA	TRBV5-4	NA	TRBJ1-6	TGTGCCAGCAGCCTGGGAGGAGGCAGCTCCTATAATTCACCCCTCCACTTT	CASSLGGGSSYNSPLHF
NA	TRBV11-2	NA	TRBJ2-7	TGTGCCAGCAGCTTCGACAGTACCTCCTACGAGCAGTACTTC	CASSFDSTSYEQYF
NA	TRBV5-1	TRBD1	TRBJ2-7	TGCGCCAGCAGCTACCGGGACAGAGTCTACGAGCAGTACTTC	CASSYRDRVYEQYF
NA	TRBV7-9	TRBD1	TRBJ1-2	TGTGCCAGCAGCCCAGGACAGGCCAACTATGGCTACACCTTC	CASSPGQANYGYTF
NA	TRBV7-2	NA	TRBJ2-1	TGTGCCAGCAGCTCGACAGTAAATGAGCAGTTCTTC	CASSSTVNEQFF
NA	TRBV5-1	NA	TRBJ1-1	TGCGCCAGCAGCTTGGACGGGGACACTGAAGCTTTCTTT	CASSLDGDTEAFF
few	TRBV28	NA	TRBJ1-2	TGTGCCAGCAGTTTAGAGGGTCCTAACTATGGCTACACCTTC	CASSLEGPNYGYTF
NA	TRBV6-6	NA	TRBJ1-5	TGTGCCAGCAGTCCACTAGGGGCAGGGGCGAGCAATCAGCCCCAGCATTTT	CASSPLGAGASNQPQHF
NA	TRBV5-6	NA	TRBJ1-2	TGTGCCAGCAGCTGGGGCACGGATGGCTACACCTTC	CASSWGTDGYTF
NA	TRBV5-5	NA	TRBJ2-7	TGTGCCAGCAGCTTATTCAACGAGCAGTACTTC	CASSLFNEQYF
NA	TRBV6-6	TRBD1	TRBJ1-1	TGTGCCAGCAGCTTCGGACAGGGGACTGAAGCTTTCTTT	CASSFGQGTEAFF
once	TRBV11-2	NA	TRBJ1-3	TGTGCCAGCAGCTTAGATAGATGGAGCTCTGGAAACACCATATATTTT	CASSLDRWSSGNTIYF
NA	TRBV2	NA	TRBJ1-3	TGTGCCAGCCGAGGTCAGATCTCTGGAAACACCATATATTTT	CASRGQISGNTIYF
NA	TRBV5-1	NA	TRBJ2-1	TGCGCCAGCAGCTTGGGGCAGGGATACAATGAGCAGTTCTTC	CASSLGQGYNEQFF
NA	TRBV2	NA	TRBJ1-3	TGTGCCAGCGGAGTGACTCCCGATGGCACCATATATTTT	CASGVTPDGTIYF
NA	TRBV6-5	NA	TRBJ1-6	TGTGCCGTCTCGACGACAGACTATAATTCACCCCTCCACTTT	CAVSTTDYNSPLHF
NA	TRBV2	NA	TRBJ1-1	TGTGCCAGCAGTTCTCCCGGGGGCGGGAGGAACACTGAAGCTTTCTTT	CASSSPGGGRNTEAFF
NA	TRBV19	NA	TRBJ1-1	TGTGCCAGTAGTTACGAGGCGAGGTGGAACACTGAAGCTTTCTTT	CASSYEARWNTEAFF
NA	TRBV30	NA	TRBJ1-2	TGTGCCTGGAGTACTCACAGGGTAGGGGGCTACACCTTC	CAWSTHRVGGYTF
NA	TRBV9	NA	TRBJ2-1	TGTGCCAGCAGCGCCAGGGGATACAATGAGCAGTTCTTC	CASSARGYNEQFF
NA	TRBV14	NA	TRBJ1-4	TGTGCCAGCAGCCGACAGCTAAATGAAAAACTGTTTTTT	CASSRQLNEKLFF
NA	TRBV2	TRBD2	TRBJ2-3	TGTGCCAGCAGTAGAGGACTAGCGGGGGGGTATTCCGATACGCAGTATTTT	CASSRGLAGGYSDTQYF